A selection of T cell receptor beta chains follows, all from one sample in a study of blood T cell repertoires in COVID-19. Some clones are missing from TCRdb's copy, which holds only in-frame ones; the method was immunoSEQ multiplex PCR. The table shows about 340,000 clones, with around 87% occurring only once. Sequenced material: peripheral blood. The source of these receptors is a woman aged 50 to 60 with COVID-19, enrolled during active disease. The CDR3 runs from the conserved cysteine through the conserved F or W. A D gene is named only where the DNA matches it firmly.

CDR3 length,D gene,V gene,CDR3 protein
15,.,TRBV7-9,CASSFPGLGSDTQYF
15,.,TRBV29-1,CSVEDRGRTIYGYTF
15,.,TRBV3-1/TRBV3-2,CASSQRVTSYNEQFF
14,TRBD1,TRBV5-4,CASSLSPRDRAVSF
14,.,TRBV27,CASSSPGVNTEAFF
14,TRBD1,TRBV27,CASSLTGGNTEAFF
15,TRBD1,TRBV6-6,CASSLTGTGGYEQYF
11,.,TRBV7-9,CARRGAQPQHF
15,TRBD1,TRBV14,CASSSGGSSYNEQFF
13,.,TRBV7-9,CASSLTANTEAFF
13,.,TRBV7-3,CASSWGANTEAFF
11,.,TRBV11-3,CASLAGTEAFF
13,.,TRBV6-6,CASSMGLNSPLHF
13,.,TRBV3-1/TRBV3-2,CASSRTYTVEQFF
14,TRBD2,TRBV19,CASSLSSGRGEQYF
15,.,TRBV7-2,CASSLRWTSSYEQYF
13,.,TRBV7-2,CASSRNFDYGYTF
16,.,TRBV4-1,CASSQEGWAPGGEQFF
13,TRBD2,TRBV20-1,CSASSGRRGEQFF
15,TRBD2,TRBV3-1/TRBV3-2,CASRLAGGPSYEQYF
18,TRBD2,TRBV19,CASSFPGLAGGPYNEQFF
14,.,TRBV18,CASSPRQATYEQYF
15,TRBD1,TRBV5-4,CASSPGQGPSYEQYF
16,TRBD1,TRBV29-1,CSVSGPRQGSSYEQYF
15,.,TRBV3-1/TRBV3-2,CASSHGWFLNSPLHF
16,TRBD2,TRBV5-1,CASSLGAGPNTGELFF
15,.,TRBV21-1,CASTRQGTTGNTIYF
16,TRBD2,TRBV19,CASSSLWREGGNEQFF
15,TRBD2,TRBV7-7,CASSSLAGAGNEQFF
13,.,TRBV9,CASRGGVTGELFF
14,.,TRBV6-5,CASSHRDFTDTQYF
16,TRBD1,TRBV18,CASSLILQGENTEAFF
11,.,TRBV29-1,CSVGANYGYTF
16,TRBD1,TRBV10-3,CAISGGQGDWNNEQFF
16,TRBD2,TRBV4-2,CASSQGLAGGGETQYF
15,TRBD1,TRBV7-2,CASSFDRGLNTEAFF
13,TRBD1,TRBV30,CAWERGQKETQYF
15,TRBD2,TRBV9,CASSVRHGGADTQYF
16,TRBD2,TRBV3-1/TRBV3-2,CASSQVLAVPQETQYF
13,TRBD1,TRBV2,CASIRDSYTEAFF
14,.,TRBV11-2,CASSLVGAPDTQYF
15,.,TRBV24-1,CATSDLQGLAYGYTF
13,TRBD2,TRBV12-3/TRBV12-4,CASSPSGRGEQFF
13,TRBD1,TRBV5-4,CASSWGTVETQYF
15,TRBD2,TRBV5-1,CASSSGVLAGGPEYF